This T cell receptor (beta chain) was captured by sequencing in a study of cytomegalovirus exposure and HLA in healthy donors. Study-wide points: Across donors, most TCRs were seen rarely, yet some public ones were widespread. In a later analysis, V- and J-gene trimming of beta chains associated with a DCLRE1C missense variant, replicated independently. Later analysis identified several of the most significant clusters that appeared linked to common viral pathogens. Later examination showed HLA-associated TCR beta chains had greater clonal expansion than equally common others.

Per the germline V gene, CDR1 is SGDLS and CDR2 is YYNGEE. V lost 3 bases to trimming and J lost 2 bases, with 8 bases between them. This CDR3 is 13 amino acids long. On this clone: As yet, its antigen is unknown.

Both 60 Vbeta primers and 13 Jbeta primers went into the PCR. Libraries were prepared by immunoSEQ multiplex PCR; TCRdb keeps only in-frame clonotypes and omits some of them. The data contain 120,000 to 150,000 clones, about 80% of them singletons. Specimen: PBMCs. The clonotype was recovered from a male donor in good health and CMV-seropositive. The chain employs TRBV9 and TRBJ1-2; D is perhaps TRBD1 (6 bases). The DNA for the CDR3 is TGTGCCAGCAGCGCACAGGGCAACTATGGCTACACCTTC. Translating gives CASSAQGNYGYTF.